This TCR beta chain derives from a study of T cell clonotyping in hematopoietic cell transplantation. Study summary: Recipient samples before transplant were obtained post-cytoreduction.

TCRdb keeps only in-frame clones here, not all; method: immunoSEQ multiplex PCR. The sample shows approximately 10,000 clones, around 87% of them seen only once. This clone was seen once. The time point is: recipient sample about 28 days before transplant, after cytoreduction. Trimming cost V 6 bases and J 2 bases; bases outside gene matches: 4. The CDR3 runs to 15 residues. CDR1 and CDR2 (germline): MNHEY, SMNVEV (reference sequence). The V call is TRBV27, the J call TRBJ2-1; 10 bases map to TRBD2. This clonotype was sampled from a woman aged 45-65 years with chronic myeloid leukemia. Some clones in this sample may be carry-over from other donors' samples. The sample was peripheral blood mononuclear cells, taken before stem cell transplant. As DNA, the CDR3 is TGTGCCAGCAGCCCCAGCGGGAGGGCCTACAATGAGCAGTTCTTC. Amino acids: CASSPSGRAYNEQFF.